The T cell receptor (beta chain) described here comes from a study of immune heterogeneity within non-small cell lung tumors. The CDR3 is 13 residues long. Germline assignment: CDR1 SGHTA and CDR2 FQGNSA. V lost 4 bases and J 0 bases, leaving 4 bases between the germline ends. Genomic DNA extracted from bulk tumor tissue served as template. A total of about 0.55 ug was used per sample. The authors collected several far-apart biopsies from each primary tumor during surgery. Patients underwent curative surgery for non-small cell lung cancer (untreated and newly diagnosed). Multiplex PCR amplified TCR beta CDR3 with 32 V and 13 J primers. TCRdb itself ran the multiplex PCR reads through MiXCR, one entry per CDR3 protein. This repertoire shows 3,500 to 4,500 distinct CDR3 sequences, more than 25% found once; its top ten account for over 9%.

V is TRBV7-2 and J is TRBJ1-5; D gene ambiguous. This TCR came from a man in his 60s with non-small cell lung cancer. The sequenced sample consisted of lung tumor tissue. In DNA, the CDR3 is TGTGCCAGCAGCTCGTATAGCAATCAGCCCCAGCATTTT. Encoded protein: CASSSYSNQPQHF.